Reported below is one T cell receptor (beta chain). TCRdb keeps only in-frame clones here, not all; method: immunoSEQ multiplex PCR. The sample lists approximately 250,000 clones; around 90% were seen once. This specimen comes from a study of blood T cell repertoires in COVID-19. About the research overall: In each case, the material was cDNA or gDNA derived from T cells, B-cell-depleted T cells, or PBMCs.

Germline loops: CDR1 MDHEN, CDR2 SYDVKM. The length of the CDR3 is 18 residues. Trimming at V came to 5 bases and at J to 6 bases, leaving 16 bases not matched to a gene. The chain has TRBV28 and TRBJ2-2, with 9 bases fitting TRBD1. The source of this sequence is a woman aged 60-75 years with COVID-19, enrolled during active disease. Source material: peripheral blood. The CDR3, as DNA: TGTGCCAGCAGTCCCTCGGGGTGGGACAGGGCGCAATCCGGGGAGCTGTTTTTT. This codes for CASSPSGWDRAQSGELFF.